Below, 31 T cell receptor beta chains from the same sample are listed, as sequenced in a study of blood T cell repertoires in COVID-19. Repertoires were generated with immunoSEQ multiplex PCR, while TCRdb's copy carries only in-frame clones and drops some. The sample records a few hundred thousand clones, more than 80% being singletons. Material: PBMCs or T cells enriched from blood (not recorded which). The receptors were sampled from a man between 25 and 39 years old who had recovered from COVID-19.

The chain employs TRBV5-4 and TRBJ1-1; 10 nucleotides align to TRBD1. CDR3 size: 14 residues. Trimming cost V 4 bases and J 6 bases; bases outside gene matches: 6. Germline V CDR1 and CDR2: SGHNT, YYREEE (reference sequence). Here the CDR3 reads CASSTRDRGSEAFF. DNA for the CDR3: TGTGCCAGCAGCACCCGGGACAGGGGATCTGAAGCTTTCTTT.

This clone was detected only a few times. The chain joins TRBV3-1 (or the pseudogene TRBV3-2) to TRBJ2-7; 10 positions match TRBD2. V lost 5 bases, J lost 6 bases, and 7 bases stayed unmatched. Per the germline V gene, CDR1 is LGHDT and CDR2 is YNNKEL (reference sequence). The CDR3 spans 14 residues. CDR3: CASSRSIAGGEQYF. The DNA of the CDR3 is TGTGCCAGCAGCAGGAGCATAGCGGGGGGCGAGCAGTACTTC.

The chain carries TRBV7-2 and TRBJ2-1, with D maybe TRBD2 (5 bases). The CDR3 extends over 16 amino acids. Germline V gene data show CDR1 as SGHTA and CDR2 as FQGNSA. Trimming stripped 5 bases from V and 0 bases from J, with 14 bases between. CDR3 protein: CASSPAGIISYNEQFF. CDR3 in DNA: TGTGCCAGCAGCCCCGCCGGGATAATCTCCTACAATGAGCAGTTCTTC.

J is TRBJ2-5 and V is TRBV7-9, with D tentatively TRBD1 (6 bases). V lost 0 bases to trimming and J lost 3 bases, with 11 bases between them. Germline lookup yields CDR1 SEHNR and CDR2 FQNEAQ (reference sequence). The CDR3 contains 15 residues. For the CDR3, the DNA is TGTGCCAGCAGCTTAGCGTGGGCAGGGGAAGAGACCCAGTACTTC. Protein sequence: CASSLAWAGEETQYF.

This clone was detected once. V usage is TRBV28 and J usage is TRBJ1-5; D unresolved. Trimming removed 4 bases at V and 1 base at J, with 8 bases between. The CDR3 loop spans 14 amino acids. CDR1 MDHEN and CDR2 SYDVKM come from the germline V gene. In DNA form, the CDR3 reads TGTGCCAGCAGTTCCTTACAGAGCAATCAGCCCCAGCATTTT. It specifies CASSSLQSNQPQHF.

The chain has TRBV30 and TRBJ1-5, with unresolved D. The V end was cut by 0 bases, the J end by 3 bases, with 6 bases between. This CDR3 contains 13 residues. Germline lookup yields CDR1 GTSNPN and CDR2 SVGIG (reference sequence). The CDR3 nucleotides are TGTGCCTGGAGTGTGAGAACCAATCAGCCCCAGCATTTT. Encoded protein: CAWSVRTNQPQHF. Using reference TRBV30 and TRBJ1-5 for the parts outside the CDR3, the full variable domain is SQTIHQWPATLVQPVGSPLSLECTVEGTSNPNLYWYRQAAGRGLQLLFYSVGIGQISSEVPQNLSASRPQDRQFILSSKKLLLSDSGFYLCAWSVRTNQPQHFGDGTRLSIL.

The chain combines TRBV7-8 with TRBJ1-5; 9 nucleotides match TRBD1. The trim removed 5 bases at V and 5 bases at J, leaving 7 bases unmatched. There are 15 residues in the CDR3. Germline V lookup: CDR1 SGHVS, CDR2 FQNEAQ. CDR3 nucleotides: TGTGCCAGCAGCCCAAAGGACAGGGGAGATCAGCCCCAGCATTTT. Translation: CASSPKDRGDQPQHF. Full variable domain (missing parts from reference TRBV7-8 and TRBJ1-5): GAGVSQSPRYKVAKRGQDVALRCDPISGHVSLFWYQQALGQGPEFLTYFQNEAQLDKSGLPSDRFFAERPEGSVSTLKIQRTQQEDSAVYLCASSPKDRGDQPQHFGDGTRLSIL.

The sample holds a few counts of this clone. The chain has TRBV4-1 and TRBJ1-2; D possibly corresponds to TRBD1 (6 bases). The CDR3 has 15 amino acids. V dropped 2 bases and J dropped 7 bases, with 17 bases sitting between them. The V gene's germline CDR1 is MGHRA and CDR2 YSYEKL. The CDR3 reads CASSQQQGITLGYTF. As DNA, the CDR3 is TGCGCCAGCAGCCAACAACAGGGAATAACGCTTGGCTACACCTTC.

The V gene is TRBV9, the J gene TRBJ2-2, with TRBD2 matching over 7 bases. After removal of 0 bases from V and 5 bases from J, the junction contained 7 bases not matched to a gene. CDR1 is SGDLS, CDR2 YYNGEE, per germline. The CDR3 consists of 16 residues. The DNA of the CDR3 is TGTGCCAGCAGCGTAGGACCGGGAGGCGGAACCGGGGAGCTGTTTTTT. Translation: CASSVGPGGGTGELFF.

The V call is TRBV21-1, the J call TRBJ1-3; whether TRBD1, the table's D call, matches the DNA was not checked. TRBV21-1 corresponds to a pseudogene. The CDR3 is 17 amino acids. CDR3 loop: CASSRANQGASGNTIYF. The CDR3 DNA sequence: TGTGCCAGCAGCAGAGCCAATCAGGGGGCCTCTGGAAACACCATATATTTT.

The chain combines TRBV6-5 with TRBJ2-7; 9 positions agree with TRBD1. This CDR3 spans 15 amino acids. V gave up 0 bases and J gave up 4 bases; unmatched junction bases: 4. The germline V gene encodes CDR1 MNHEY and CDR2 SVGAGI. The CDR3 region is CASSYSTGGGYEQYF. In nucleotides, the CDR3 is TGTGCCAGCAGTTACTCGACAGGGGGTGGGTACGAGCAGTACTTC.

Only a few counts were recorded for this clone. The chain has TRBV7-3 and TRBJ2-5; weak D call: TRBD2 (5 bases). Germline V gives CDR1 SGHTA, CDR2 FQGTGA. The CDR3 totals 11 residues. The V end lost 5 bases, the J end lost 5 bases, and 6 bases lay between the germline ends. CDR3 protein: CASSPGETQYF. In DNA, the CDR3 is TGTGCCAGCAGCCCGGGGGAGACCCAGTACTTC.

The J gene is TRBJ2-1, the V gene TRBV5-4; 12 bases match TRBD2. Trimming cost V 1 base and J 8 bases; bases outside gene matches: 7. The CDR3 extends over 16 amino acids. CDR1 and CDR2 (germline): SGHNT, YYREEE (reference sequence). The CDR3 coding sequence is TGTGCCAGCAGCTTGCGTCTAGCGGGAGGGATGGATGAGCAGTTCTTC. It codes for CASSLRLAGGMDEQFF.

V gene TRBV19 combines with J gene TRBJ2-2, with TRBD2 matching over 9 bases. Germline trimming cut 5 bases from V and 6 bases from J; bases unmatched to any gene: 7. CDR1 and CDR2 (germline): LNHDA, SQIVND (reference sequence). The CDR3 totals 15 residues. CDR3 in amino acids: CASSWGLAGSGELFF. The CDR3, as DNA: TGTGCCAGTAGTTGGGGTCTAGCGGGATCCGGGGAGCTGTTTTTT.

This chain joins TRBV6-5 and TRBJ2-7; 8 nucleotides agree with TRBD1. From germline, CDR1 is MNHEY and CDR2 SVGAGI. The V and J ends lost 5 bases and 3 bases, in that order; junction bases with no gene match: 9. CDR3 length equals 15 residues. The CDR3 DNA follows: TGTGCCAGCAGTCCTACCGGGACAGGCTACTACGAGCAGTACTTC. Its protein product is CASSPTGTGYYEQYF.

This rearrangement joins TRBV19 to TRBJ2-1; the D gene is possibly TRBD1 (6 bases). Germline values: CDR1 LNHDA, CDR2 SQIVND (reference sequence). The length of the CDR3 is 15 residues. With 5 bases removed from V and 0 bases from J, the gap between germline ends came to 11 bases. Here the CDR3 reads CASSSTGSSYNEQFF. DNA of the CDR3: TGTGCCAGTAGTTCAACAGGGAGCTCCTACAATGAGCAGTTCTTC.

This chain joins TRBV6-6 and TRBJ2-2; 7 bases fit TRBD1. CDR1 and CDR2 from the germline V gene are MNHNY and SVGAGI (reference sequence). The junction had 1 base not matched to a gene; V was cut back by 5 bases and J by 1 base. CDR3 length equals 14 residues. The CDR3 region has the DNA TGTGCCAGCAGTCGACAGGGGAACACCGGGGAGCTGTTTTTT. Amino acids: CASSRQGNTGELFF.

The V and J genes are TRBV30 and TRBJ1-5; 7 positions match TRBD1. There are 14 residues in the CDR3. Germline loops: CDR1 GTSNPN, CDR2 SVGIG (reference sequence). J was trimmed by 3 bases and V by 3 bases; bases with no gene match: 5. CDR3 nucleotide sequence: TGTGCCTGGAGCCGGGACAGCCCCAATCAGCCCCAGCATTTT. Amino acid sequence: CAWSRDSPNQPQHF.

The count of this clone is one. The chain is built from TRBV30 and TRBJ2-7; perhaps TRBD2 as D (6 bases). The CDR3 totals 12 residues. The germline CDR1 and CDR2 sequences are GTSNPN and SVGIG (reference sequence). The V and J ends lost 1 base and 3 bases respectively, with 7 bases between them. CDR3 region: CAWSGSGYEQYF. The CDR3 nucleotides read TGTGCCTGGAGTGGTAGCGGCTACGAGCAGTACTTC.

The chain is built from TRBV10-3 and TRBJ1-1; D not certain. This CDR3 is built from 14 residues. Looked up from germline, CDR1 is ENHRY and CDR2 is SYGVKD. Trimming removed 6 bases from V and 4 bases from J, with 15 bases in between. CDR3 DNA: TGTGCCATCAGCTCCTCCTCAGGTCCCACTGAAGCTTTCTTT. Residues: CAISSSSGPTEAFF.

The chain uses TRBV12-5 and TRBJ1-1, with 7 bases matching TRBD1. The germline gives CDR1 LGHNT, CDR2 FRNRAP. The CDR3 runs to 14 residues. After removal of 8 bases from V and 1 base from J, the junction contained 7 bases not matched to a gene. The CDR3 DNA sequence: TGTGCTAGTCTCCGGGACAGCTGGAACACTGAAGCTTTCTTT. Amino acid sequence: CASLRDSWNTEAFF.

The rearrangement uses TRBV6-5 and TRBJ2-1; 9 nucleotides match TRBD2. The CDR3 sequence is 15 residues long. J was trimmed by 0 bases and V by 5 bases; bases with no gene match: 2. In germline, CDR1 is MNHEY, CDR2 SVGAGI. The CDR3: CASSLAGSSYNEQFF. Here the CDR3 DNA reads TGTGCCAGCAGTCTAGCGGGAAGCTCCTACAATGAGCAGTTCTTC.

This chain uses TRBV11-2 with TRBJ1-3; 9 nucleotides line up with TRBD1. The length of the CDR3 is 16 residues. V shed 6 bases, J shed 4 bases, and the junction held 10 bases outside the gene matches. The V gene's germline CDR1 is SGHAT and CDR2 FQNNGV. CDR3 region: CASRMPGTGKGNTIYF. CDR3 bases: TGTGCCAGCAGGATGCCGGGGACAGGGAAGGGAAACACCATATATTTT.

This clone appeared once. The chain combines TRBV7-6 with TRBJ2-1; 16 bases agree with TRBD2. V gave up 5 bases and J gave up 6 bases; unmatched junction bases: 10. The CDR3 contains 18 residues. Germline V gene data show CDR1 as SGHVS and CDR2 as FNYEAQ. CDR3 protein: CASSPTLGTSGRANEQFF. CDR3 DNA sequence: TGTGCCAGCAGCCCTACCCTTGGGACTAGCGGGAGGGCCAATGAGCAGTTCTTC.

This clone was picked up a small number of times. The V gene is TRBV28, the J gene TRBJ1-5; D perhaps matches TRBD1 (6 bases). CDR1 is MDHEN, CDR2 SYDVKM, per germline. CDR3 length: 16 amino acids. V lost 3 bases, J lost 0 bases, and 12 bases lay in between. The chain's CDR3 is CASSFRGRNSNQPQHF. The CDR3 nucleotides are TGTGCCAGCAGTTTCAGGGGACGGAATAGCAATCAGCCCCAGCATTTT.

This sequence joins TRBV29-1 and TRBJ2-3; no reliable D call. CDR3 size: 13 residues. Germline CDR1 reads SQVTM; CDR2 reads ANQGSEA. CDR3 coding DNA: TGCACCGTGGTACGCGTGAGCACAGATACGCAGTATTTT. It is translated as CTVVRVSTDTQYF.

The chain joins TRBV13 to TRBJ2-3; D not resolved. Germline values: CDR1 PRHDT, CDR2 FYEKMQ (reference sequence). There are 14 residues in the CDR3. Trimming removed 5 bases at V and 1 base at J, with 10 bases between. The CDR3 protein is CASSALTGTDTQYF. Here the CDR3 DNA reads TGTGCCAGCAGCGCCCTGACTGGCACAGATACGCAGTATTTT.

V gene TRBV6-5 combines with J gene TRBJ2-5; TRBD2 aligns across 9 bases. This CDR3 is built from 14 residues. Trimming took 5 bases from V and 2 from J; bases not matched to a gene: 3. CDR1 and CDR2 from the germline V gene are MNHEY and SVGAGI. The CDR3 sequence: CASSRLADQETQYF. CDR3 sequence (DNA): TGTGCCAGCAGTCGACTAGCGGATCAAGAGACCCAGTACTTC.

The chain is built from TRBV18 and TRBJ2-1, with D perhaps TRBD2 (6 bases). This CDR3 is built from 16 residues. CDR1 and CDR2 from the germline V gene are KGHSH and LQKENI. Trimming removed 4 bases at V and 6 bases at J, with 19 bases between. The CDR3 loop reads CASSLKGTLMTNEQFF. The DNA of the CDR3 is TGTGCCAGCTCACTTAAGGGGACTCTAATGACCAATGAGCAGTTCTTC.

The chain is built from TRBV7-2 and TRBJ2-1; D is possibly TRBD2 (6 bases). CDR3 length: 14 amino acids. The germline V gene encodes CDR1 SGHTA and CDR2 FQGNSA. With 5 bases removed from V and 10 bases from J, the gap between germline ends came to 18 bases. CDR3 protein: CASSAKGRDGEQFF. The CDR3 nucleotides read TGTGCCAGCAGCGCTAAGGGGCGGGATGGGGAGCAGTTCTTC.

The chain carries TRBV14 and TRBJ2-5, with 10 positions matching TRBD2. The germline V gene has CDR1 SGHDN and CDR2 FVKESK. This CDR3 is built from 16 residues. Trimming took 4 bases from V and 4 from J; bases not matched to a gene: 9. Written as DNA, the CDR3 is TGTGCCAGCAGCCCGGGCAGGACTAGCGGTGGAGAGACCCAGTACTTC. This translates into CASSPGRTSGGETQYF.